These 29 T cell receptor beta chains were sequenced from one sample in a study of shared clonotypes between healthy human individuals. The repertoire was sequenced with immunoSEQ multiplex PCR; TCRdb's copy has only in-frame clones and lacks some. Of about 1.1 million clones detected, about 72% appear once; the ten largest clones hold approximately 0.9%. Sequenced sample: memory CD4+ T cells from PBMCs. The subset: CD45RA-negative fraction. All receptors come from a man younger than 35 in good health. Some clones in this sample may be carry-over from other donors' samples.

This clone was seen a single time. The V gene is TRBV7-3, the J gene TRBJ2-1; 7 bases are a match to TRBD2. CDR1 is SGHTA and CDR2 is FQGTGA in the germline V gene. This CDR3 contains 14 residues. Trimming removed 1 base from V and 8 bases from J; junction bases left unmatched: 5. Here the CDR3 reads CASSLNGLVYEQFF. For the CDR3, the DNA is TGTGCCAGCAGCTTAAATGGACTAGTCTATGAGCAGTTCTTC.

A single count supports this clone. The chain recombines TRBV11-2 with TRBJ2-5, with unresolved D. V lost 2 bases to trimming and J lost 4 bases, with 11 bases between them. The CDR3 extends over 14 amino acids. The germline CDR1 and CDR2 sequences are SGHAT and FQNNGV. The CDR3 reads CASSLIVLGETQYF. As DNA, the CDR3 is TGTGCCAGCAGCTTAATCGTCCTGGGAGAGACCCAGTACTTC. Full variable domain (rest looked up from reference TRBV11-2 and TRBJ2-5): EAGVAQSPRYKIIEKRQSVAFWCNPISGHATLYWYQQILGQGPKLLIQFQNNGVVDDSQLPKDRFSAERLKGVDSTLKIQPAKLEDSAVYLCASSLIVLGETQYFGPGTRLLVL.

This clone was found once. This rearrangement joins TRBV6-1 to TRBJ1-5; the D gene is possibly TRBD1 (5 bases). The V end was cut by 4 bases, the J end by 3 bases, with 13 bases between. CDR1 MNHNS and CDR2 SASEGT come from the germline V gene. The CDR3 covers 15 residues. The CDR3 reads CASSVPGTSNQPQHF. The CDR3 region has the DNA TGTGCCAGCAGTGTCCCAGGGACCTCCAATCAGCCCCAGCATTTT.

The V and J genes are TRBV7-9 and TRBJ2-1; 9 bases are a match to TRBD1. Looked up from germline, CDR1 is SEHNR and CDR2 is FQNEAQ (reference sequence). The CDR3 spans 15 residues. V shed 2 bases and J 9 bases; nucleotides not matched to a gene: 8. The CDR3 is CASSLLMTGGGEQFF. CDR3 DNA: TGTGCCAGCAGCTTACTAATGACAGGGGGAGGTGAGCAGTTCTTC.

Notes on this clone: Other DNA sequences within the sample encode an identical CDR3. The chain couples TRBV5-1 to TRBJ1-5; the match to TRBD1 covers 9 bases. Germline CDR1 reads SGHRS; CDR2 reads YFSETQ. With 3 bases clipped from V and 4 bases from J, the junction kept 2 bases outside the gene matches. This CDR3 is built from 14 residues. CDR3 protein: CASSSGQGNQPQHF. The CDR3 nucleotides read TGCGCCAGCAGCTCGGGACAGGGTAATCAGCCCCAGCATTTT.

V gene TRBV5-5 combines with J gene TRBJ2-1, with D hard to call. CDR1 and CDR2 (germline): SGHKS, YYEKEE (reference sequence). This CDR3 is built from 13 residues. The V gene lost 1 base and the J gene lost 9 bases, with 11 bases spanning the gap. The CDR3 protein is CASSLIASGEQFF. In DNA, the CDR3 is TGTGCCAGCAGCTTGATAGCTTCCGGTGAGCAGTTCTTC.

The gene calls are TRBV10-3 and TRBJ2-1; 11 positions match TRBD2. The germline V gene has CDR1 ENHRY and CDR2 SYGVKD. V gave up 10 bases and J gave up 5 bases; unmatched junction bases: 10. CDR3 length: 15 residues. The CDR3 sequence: CATSLLGLADNEQFF. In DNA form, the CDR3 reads TGTGCCACTTCCCTCCTGGGACTAGCGGACAATGAGCAGTTCTTC.

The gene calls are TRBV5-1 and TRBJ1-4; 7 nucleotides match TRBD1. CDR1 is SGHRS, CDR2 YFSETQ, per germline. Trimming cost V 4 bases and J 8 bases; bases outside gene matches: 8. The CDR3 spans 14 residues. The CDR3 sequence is CASSKGDSEEKLFF. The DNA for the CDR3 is TGCGCCAGCAGCAAGGGGGACAGCGAGGAAAAACTGTTTTTT. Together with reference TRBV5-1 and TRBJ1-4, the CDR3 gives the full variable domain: KAGVTQTPRYLIKTRGQQVTLSCSPISGHRSVSWYQQTPGQGLQFLFEYFSETQRNKGNFPGRFSGRQFSNSRSEMNVSTLELGDSALYLCASSKGDSEEKLFFGSGTQLSVL.

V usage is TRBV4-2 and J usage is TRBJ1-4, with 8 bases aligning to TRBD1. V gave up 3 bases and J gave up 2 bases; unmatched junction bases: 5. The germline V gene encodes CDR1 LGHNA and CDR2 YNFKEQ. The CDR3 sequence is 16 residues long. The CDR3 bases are TGTGCCAGCAGCCACCCCACAGGGGGGACTAATGAAAAACTGTTTTTT. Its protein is CASSHPTGGTNEKLFF.

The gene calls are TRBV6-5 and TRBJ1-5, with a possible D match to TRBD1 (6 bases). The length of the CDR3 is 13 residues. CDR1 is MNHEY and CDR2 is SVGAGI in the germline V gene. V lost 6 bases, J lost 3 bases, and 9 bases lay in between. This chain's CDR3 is CASRRQVNQPQHF. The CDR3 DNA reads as TGTGCCAGCAGACGACAGGTCAATCAGCCCCAGCATTTT.

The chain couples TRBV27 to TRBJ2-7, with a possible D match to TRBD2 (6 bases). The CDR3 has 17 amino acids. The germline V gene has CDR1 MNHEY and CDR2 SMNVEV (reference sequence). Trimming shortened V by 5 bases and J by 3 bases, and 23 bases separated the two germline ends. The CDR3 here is CASSRRGGALKIYEQYF. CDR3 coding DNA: TGTGCCAGCAGTCGCCGTGGAGGGGCCCTAAAAATCTACGAGCAGTACTTC.

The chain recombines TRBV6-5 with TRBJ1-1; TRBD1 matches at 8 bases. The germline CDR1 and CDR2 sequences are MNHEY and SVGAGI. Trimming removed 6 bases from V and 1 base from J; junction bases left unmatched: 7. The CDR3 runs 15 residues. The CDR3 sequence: CASSPPGGWNTEAFF. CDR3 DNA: TGTGCCAGCAGCCCCCCAGGGGGCTGGAACACTGAAGCTTTCTTT.

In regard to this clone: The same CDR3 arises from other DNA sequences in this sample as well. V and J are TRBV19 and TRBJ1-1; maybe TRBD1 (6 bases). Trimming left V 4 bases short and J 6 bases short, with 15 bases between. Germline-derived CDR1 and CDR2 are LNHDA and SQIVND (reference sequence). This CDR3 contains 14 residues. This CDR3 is CASSTQQGTAEAFF. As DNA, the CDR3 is TGTGCCAGTAGTACTCAACAGGGAACGGCTGAAGCTTTCTTT.

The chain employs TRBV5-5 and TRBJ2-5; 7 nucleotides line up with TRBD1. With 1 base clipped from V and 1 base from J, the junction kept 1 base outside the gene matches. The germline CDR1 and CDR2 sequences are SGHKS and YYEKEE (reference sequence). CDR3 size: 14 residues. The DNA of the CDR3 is TGTGCCAGCAGCTTGAGGACAGGCCAAGAGACCCAGTACTTC. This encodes CASSLRTGQETQYF.

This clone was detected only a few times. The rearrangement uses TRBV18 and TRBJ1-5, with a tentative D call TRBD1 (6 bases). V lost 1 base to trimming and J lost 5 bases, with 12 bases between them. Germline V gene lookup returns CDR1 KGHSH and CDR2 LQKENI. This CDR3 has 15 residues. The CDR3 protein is CASSPLRGADQPQHF. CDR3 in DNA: TGTGCCAGCTCACCACTAAGGGGGGCCGATCAGCCCCAGCATTTT.

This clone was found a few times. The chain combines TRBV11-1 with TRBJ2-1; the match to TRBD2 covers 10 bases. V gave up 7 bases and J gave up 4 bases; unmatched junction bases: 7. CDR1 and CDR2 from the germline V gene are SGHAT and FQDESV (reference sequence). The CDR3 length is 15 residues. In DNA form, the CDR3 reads TGTGCCAGCACCGCGGGAGCGGGAGGGTACAATGAGCAGTTCTTC. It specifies CASTAGAGGYNEQFF. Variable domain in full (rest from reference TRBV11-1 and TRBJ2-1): EAEVAQSPRYKITEKSQAVAFWCDPISGHATLYWYRQILGQGPELLVQFQDESVVDDSQLPKDRFSAERLKGVDSTLKIQPAELGDSAMYLCASTAGAGGYNEQFFGPGTRLTVL.

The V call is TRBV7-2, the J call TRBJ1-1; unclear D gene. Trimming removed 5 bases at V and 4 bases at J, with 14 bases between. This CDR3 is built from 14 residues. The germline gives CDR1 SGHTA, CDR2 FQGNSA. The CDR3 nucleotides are TGTGCCAGCAGCCCCGTGAAAGCGGGCACTGAAGCTTTCTTT. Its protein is CASSPVKAGTEAFF.

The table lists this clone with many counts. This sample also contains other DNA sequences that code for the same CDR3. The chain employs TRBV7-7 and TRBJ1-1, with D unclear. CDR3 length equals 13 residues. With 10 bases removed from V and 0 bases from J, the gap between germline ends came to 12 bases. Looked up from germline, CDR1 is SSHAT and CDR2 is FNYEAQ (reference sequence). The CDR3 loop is CATGSQVNTEAFF. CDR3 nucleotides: TGTGCCACTGGGTCTCAGGTGAACACTGAAGCTTTCTTT.

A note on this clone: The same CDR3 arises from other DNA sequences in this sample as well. The CDR3 loop reads CASSPSGANYGYTF. The CDR3, as DNA: TGTGCCAGCTCACCAAGTGGAGCTAACTATGGCTACACCTTC. This chain links TRBV18 with TRBJ1-2; unclear D gene. The V and J ends lost 2 bases and 0 bases respectively, with 7 bases between them. The CDR3 runs to 14 residues. Germline V CDR1 and CDR2: KGHSH, LQKENI.

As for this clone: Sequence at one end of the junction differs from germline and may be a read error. The CDR3 is CASSLGPGQPPDF. For the CDR3, the DNA is TGTGCCAGCAGCTTAGGACCCGGCCAGCCGCCAGACTTC. The chain has TRBV7-2 and TRBJ2-5; unclear D gene. Germline V CDR1 and CDR2: SGHTA, FQGNSA. This CDR3 has 13 amino acids. The full variable domain, with the rest looked up from reference TRBV7-2 and TRBJ2-5, is GAGVSQSPSNKVTEKGKDVELRCDPISGHTALYWYRQSLGQGLEFLIYFQGNSAPDKSGLPSDRFSAERTGGSVSTLTIQRTQQEDSAVYLCASSLGPGQPPDFGPGTRLLVL.

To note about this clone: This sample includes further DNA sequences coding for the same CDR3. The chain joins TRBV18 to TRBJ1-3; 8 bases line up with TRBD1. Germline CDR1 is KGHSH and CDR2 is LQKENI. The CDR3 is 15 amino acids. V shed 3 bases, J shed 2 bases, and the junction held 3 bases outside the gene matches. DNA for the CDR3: TGTGCCAGCTCACCGGCGGACAGGGCTGGAAACACCATATATTTT. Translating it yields CASSPADRAGNTIYF.

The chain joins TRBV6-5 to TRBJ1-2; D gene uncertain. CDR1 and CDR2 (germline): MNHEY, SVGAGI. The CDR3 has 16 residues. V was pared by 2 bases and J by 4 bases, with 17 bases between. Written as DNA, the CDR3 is TGTGCCAGCAGTTACGGGAGCGGCAGCAACCTCTATGGCTACACCTTC. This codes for CASSYGSGSNLYGYTF.

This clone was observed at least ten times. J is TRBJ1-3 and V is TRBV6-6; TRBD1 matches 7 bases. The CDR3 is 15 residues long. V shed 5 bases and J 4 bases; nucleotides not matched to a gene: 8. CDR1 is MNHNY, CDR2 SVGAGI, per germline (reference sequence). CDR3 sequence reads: CASSDRARGGNTIYF. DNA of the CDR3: TGTGCCAGCAGTGACAGGGCGAGGGGCGGAAACACCATATATTTT.

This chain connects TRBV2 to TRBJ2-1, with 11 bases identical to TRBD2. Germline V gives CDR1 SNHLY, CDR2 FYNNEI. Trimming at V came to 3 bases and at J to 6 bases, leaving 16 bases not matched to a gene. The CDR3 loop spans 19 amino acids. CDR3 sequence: CASSDSWLAGGPRGNEQFF. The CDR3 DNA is TGTGCCAGCAGTGATTCTTGGCTAGCGGGAGGTCCCAGGGGCAATGAGCAGTTCTTC.

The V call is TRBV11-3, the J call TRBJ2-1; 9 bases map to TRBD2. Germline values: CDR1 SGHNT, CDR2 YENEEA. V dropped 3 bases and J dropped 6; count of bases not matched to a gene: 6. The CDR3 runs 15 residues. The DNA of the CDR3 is TGTGCCAGCAGCTTTACGGTAGCGGGAGTCAATGAGCAGTTCTTC. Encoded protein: CASSFTVAGVNEQFF.

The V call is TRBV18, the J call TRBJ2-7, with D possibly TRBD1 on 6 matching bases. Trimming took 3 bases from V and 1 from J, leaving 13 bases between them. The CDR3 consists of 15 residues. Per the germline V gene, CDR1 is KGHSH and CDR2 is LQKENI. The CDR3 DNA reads TGTGCCAGCTCACCCTCGACAGGCAGTTCCTACGAGCAGTACTTC. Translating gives CASSPSTGSSYEQYF.

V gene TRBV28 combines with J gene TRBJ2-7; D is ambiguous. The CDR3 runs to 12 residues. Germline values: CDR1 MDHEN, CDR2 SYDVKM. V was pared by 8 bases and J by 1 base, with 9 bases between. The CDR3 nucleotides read TGTGCCAGCCGGTCGCAGTCCTACGAGCAGTACTTC. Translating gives CASRSQSYEQYF.

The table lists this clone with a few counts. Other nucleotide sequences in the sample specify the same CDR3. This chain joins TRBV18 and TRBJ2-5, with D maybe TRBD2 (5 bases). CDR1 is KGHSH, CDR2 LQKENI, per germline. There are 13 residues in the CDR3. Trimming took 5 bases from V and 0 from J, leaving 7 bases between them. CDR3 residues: CASSSGYQETQYF. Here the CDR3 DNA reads TGTGCCAGCTCATCGGGGTACCAAGAGACCCAGTACTTC.

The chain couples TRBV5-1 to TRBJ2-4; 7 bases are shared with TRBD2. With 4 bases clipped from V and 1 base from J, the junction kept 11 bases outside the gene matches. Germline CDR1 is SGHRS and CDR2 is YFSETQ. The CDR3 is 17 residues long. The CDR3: CASSLTRGRGAKNIQYF. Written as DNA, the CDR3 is TGCGCCAGCAGCCTTACTCGCGGGCGGGGGGCCAAAAACATTCAGTACTTC.